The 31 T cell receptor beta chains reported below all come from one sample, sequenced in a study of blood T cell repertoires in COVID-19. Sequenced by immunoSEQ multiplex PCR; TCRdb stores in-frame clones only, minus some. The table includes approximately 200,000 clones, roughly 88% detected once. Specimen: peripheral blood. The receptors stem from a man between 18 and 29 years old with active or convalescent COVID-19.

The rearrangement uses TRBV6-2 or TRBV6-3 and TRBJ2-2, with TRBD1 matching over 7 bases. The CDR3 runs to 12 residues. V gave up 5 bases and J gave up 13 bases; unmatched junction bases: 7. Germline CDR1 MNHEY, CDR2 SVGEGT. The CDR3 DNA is TGTGCCAGCAGTGGGGGACAGCTTGGGCTGTTTTTT. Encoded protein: CASSGGQLGLFF.

DNA of the CDR3: TGTGCCAGCAGCGTAACGGCAGCGGGACTAGAGACCCAGTACTTC. It is translated as CASSVTAAGLETQYF. This chain links TRBV9 with TRBJ2-5; 7 nucleotides agree with TRBD2. The germline V gene encodes CDR1 SGDLS and CDR2 YYNGEE. The CDR3 has 15 amino acids. V gave up 1 base and J gave up 4 bases; unmatched junction bases: 7.

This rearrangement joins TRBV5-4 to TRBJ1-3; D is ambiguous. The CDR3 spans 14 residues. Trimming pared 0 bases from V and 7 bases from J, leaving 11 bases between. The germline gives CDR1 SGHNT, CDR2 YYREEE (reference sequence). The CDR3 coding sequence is TGTGCCAGCAGCTTGGCAGGTGCATACAACACCATATATTTT. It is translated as CASSLAGAYNTIYF.

The CDR3 spells CAWRPGHNTGELFF. The CDR3 DNA follows: TGTGCCTGGCGACCGGGACACAACACCGGGGAGCTGTTTTTT. J is TRBJ2-2 and V is TRBV30; D perhaps matches TRBD1 (6 bases). The CDR3 is 14 residues long. CDR1 is GTSNPN and CDR2 is SVGIG in the germline V gene (reference sequence). V lost 5 bases to trimming and J lost 2 bases, with 12 bases between them. Complete variable domain (other parts from reference TRBV30 and TRBJ2-2): SQTIHQWPATLVQPVGSPLSLECTVEGTSNPNLYWYRQAAGRGLQLLFYSVGIGQISSEVPQNLSASRPQDRQFILSSKKLLLSDSGFYLCAWRPGHNTGELFFGEGSRLTVL.

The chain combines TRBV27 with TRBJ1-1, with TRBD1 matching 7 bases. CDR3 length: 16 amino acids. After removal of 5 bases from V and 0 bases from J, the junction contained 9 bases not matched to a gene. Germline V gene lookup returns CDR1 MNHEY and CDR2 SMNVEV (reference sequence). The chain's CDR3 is CASSTDRNYLNTEAFF. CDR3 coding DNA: TGTGCCAGCAGTACGGACAGGAATTACCTGAACACTGAAGCTTTCTTT.

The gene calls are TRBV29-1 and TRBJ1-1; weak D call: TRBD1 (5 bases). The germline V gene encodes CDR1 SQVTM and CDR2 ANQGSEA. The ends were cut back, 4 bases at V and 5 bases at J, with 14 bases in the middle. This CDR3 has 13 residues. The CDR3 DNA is TGCAGCGTTGGCACGGGGACTGGTACTGAAGCTTTCTTT. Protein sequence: CSVGTGTGTEAFF.

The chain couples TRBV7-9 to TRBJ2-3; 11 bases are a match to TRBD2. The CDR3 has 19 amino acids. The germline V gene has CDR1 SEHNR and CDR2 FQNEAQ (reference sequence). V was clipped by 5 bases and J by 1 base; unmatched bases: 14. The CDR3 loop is CASSAIMSGTSGRTDTQYF. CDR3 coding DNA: TGTGCCAGCAGCGCCATAATGTCCGGGACTAGCGGCCGCACAGATACGCAGTATTTT.

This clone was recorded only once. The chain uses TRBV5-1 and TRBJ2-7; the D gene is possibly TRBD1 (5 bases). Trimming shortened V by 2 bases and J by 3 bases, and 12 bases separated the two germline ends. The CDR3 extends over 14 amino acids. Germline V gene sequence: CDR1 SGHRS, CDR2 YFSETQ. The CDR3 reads CASSFAAGNYEQYF. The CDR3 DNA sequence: TGCGCCAGCAGCTTCGCGGCAGGGAACTACGAGCAGTACTTC.

The CDR3 here is CASSEGDTSTDTQYF. Written as DNA, the CDR3 is TGTGCCAGCAGTGAAGGGGACACGAGCACAGATACGCAGTATTTT. This sequence joins TRBV25-1 and TRBJ2-3; the D gene is possibly TRBD1 (6 bases). The CDR3 extends over 15 amino acids. Germline V gene sequence: CDR1 MGHDK, CDR2 SYGVNS. The ends were cut back, 2 bases at V and 0 bases at J, with 9 bases in the middle.

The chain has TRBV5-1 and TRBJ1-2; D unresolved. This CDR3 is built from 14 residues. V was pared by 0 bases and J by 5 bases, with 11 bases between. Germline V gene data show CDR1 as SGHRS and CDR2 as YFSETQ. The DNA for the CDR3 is TGCGCCAGCAGCTTGGCGGGGATCGGGTATGGCTACACCTTC. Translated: CASSLAGIGYGYTF.

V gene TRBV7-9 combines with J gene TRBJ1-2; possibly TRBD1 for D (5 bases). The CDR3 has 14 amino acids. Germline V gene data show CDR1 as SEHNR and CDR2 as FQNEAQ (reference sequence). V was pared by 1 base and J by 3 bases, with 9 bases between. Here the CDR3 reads CASSLGRQYYGYTF. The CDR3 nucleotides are TGTGCCAGCAGCTTAGGAAGACAGTACTATGGCTACACCTTC.

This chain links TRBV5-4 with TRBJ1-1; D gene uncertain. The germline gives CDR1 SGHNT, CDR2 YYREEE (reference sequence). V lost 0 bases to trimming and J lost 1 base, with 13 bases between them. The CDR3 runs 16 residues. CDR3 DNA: TGTGCCAGCAGCTTGGGGTCCTCACGGGGGAACACTGAAGCTTTCTTT. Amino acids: CASSLGSSRGNTEAFF.

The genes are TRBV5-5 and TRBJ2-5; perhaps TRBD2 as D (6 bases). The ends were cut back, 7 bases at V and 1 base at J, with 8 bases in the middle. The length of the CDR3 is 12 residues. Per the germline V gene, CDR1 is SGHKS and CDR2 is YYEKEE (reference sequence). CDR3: CASGGVQETQYF. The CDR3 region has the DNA TGTGCCAGCGGCGGGGTCCAAGAGACCCAGTACTTC. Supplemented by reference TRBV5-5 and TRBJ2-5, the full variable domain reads DAGVTQSPTHLIKTRGQQVTLRCSPISGHKSVSWYQQVLGQGPQFIFQYYEKEERGRGNFPDRFSARQFPNYSSELNVNALLLGDSALYLCASGGVQETQYFGPGTRLLVL.

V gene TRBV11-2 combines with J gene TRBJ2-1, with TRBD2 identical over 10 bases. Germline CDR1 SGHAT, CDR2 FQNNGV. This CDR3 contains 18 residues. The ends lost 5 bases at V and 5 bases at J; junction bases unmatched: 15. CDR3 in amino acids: CASSGGLAGVGSHNEQFF. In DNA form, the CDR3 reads TGTGCCAGCAGCGGGGGGCTAGCGGGAGTCGGTTCCCACAATGAGCAGTTCTTC.

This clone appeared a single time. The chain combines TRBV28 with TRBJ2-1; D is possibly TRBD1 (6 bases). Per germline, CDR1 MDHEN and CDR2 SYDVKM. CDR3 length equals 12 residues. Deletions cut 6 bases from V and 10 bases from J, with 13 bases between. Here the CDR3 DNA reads TGTGCCAGCAGGTCGACAGGTTCGGAGCAGTTCTTC. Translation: CASRSTGSEQFF.

This chain's CDR3 is CAWSPPGTSGSNEQFF. CDR3 in DNA: TGTGCCTGGAGTCCACCCGGGACTAGCGGGAGCAATGAGCAGTTCTTC. The chain couples TRBV30 to TRBJ2-1, with 14 bases fitting TRBD2. In germline, CDR1 is GTSNPN, CDR2 SVGIG (reference sequence). The CDR3 sequence is 16 residues long. V was clipped by 2 bases and J by 6 bases; unmatched bases: 6.

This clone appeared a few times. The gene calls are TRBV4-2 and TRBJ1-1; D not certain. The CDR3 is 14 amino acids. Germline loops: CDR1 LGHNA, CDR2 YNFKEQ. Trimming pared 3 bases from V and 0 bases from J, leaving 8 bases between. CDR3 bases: TGTGCCAGCAGCCAGGGCCTCCTGAACACTGAAGCTTTCTTT. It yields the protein CASSQGLLNTEAFF.

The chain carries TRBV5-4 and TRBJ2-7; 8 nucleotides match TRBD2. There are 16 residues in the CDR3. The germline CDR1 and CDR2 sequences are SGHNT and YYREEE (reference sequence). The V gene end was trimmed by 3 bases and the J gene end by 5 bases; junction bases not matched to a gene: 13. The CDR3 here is CASSSRLARVGDEQYF. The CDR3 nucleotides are TGTGCCAGCAGCTCTCGACTAGCGCGGGTCGGGGACGAGCAGTACTTC.

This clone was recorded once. The CDR3 spells CASSDGMTTGELFF. The DNA of the CDR3 is TGTGCCAGCAGTGACGGTATGACTACCGGGGAGCTGTTTTTT. The chain carries TRBV2 and TRBJ2-2; no definite D call. Germline V gene lookup returns CDR1 SNHLY and CDR2 FYNNEI. The CDR3 is made up of 14 amino acids. V gave up 3 bases and J gave up 5 bases, with 10 bases separating them.

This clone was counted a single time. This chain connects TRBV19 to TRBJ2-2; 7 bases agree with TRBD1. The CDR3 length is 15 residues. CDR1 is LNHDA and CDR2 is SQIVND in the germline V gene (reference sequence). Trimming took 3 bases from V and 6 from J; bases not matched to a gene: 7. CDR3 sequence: CASSMTQGLPGELFF. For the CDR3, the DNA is TGTGCCAGTAGTATGACACAGGGGCTCCCCGGGGAGCTGTTTTTT.

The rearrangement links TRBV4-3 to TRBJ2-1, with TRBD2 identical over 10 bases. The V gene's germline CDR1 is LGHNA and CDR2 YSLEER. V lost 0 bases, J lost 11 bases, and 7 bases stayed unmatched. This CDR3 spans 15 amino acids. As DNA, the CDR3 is TGCGCCAGCAGCCAAGAACAGCGGGAGGGCCATCAGCAGTTCTTC. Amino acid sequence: CASSQEQREGHQQFF.

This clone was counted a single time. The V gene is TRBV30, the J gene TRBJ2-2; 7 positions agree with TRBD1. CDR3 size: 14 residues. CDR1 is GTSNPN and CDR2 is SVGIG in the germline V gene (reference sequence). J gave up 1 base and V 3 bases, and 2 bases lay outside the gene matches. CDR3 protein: CAWSRTGNTGELFF. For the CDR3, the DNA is TGTGCCTGGAGCAGGACAGGGAACACCGGGGAGCTGTTTTTT.

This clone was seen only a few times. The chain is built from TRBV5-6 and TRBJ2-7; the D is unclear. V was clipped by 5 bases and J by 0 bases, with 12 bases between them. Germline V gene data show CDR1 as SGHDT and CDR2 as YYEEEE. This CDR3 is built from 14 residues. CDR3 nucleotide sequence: TGTGCCAGCAGGACATGGGCCAACTCCTACGAGCAGTACTTC. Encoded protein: CASRTWANSYEQYF.

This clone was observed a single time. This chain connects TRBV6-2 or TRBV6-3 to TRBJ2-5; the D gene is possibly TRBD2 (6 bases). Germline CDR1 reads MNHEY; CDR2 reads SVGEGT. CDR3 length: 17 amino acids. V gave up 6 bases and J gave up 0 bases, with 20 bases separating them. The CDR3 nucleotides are TGTGCCAGCAGCACGGGTCTTAGCGGAGTTTACCAAGAGACCCAGTACTTC. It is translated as CASSTGLSGVYQETQYF.

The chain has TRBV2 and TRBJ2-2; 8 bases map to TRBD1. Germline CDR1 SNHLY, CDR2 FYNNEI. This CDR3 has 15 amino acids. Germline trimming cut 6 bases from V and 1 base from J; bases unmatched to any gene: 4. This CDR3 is CASREQGGNTGELFF. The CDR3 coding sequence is TGTGCCAGCAGAGAACAGGGGGGGAACACCGGGGAGCTGTTTTTT.

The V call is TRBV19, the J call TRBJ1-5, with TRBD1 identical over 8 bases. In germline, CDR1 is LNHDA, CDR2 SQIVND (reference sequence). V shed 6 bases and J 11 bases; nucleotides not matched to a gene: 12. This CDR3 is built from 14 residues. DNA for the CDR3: TGTGCCAGTAGCCAGGGACAGGCCCGTGGAGCCCAGCATTTT. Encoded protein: CASSQGQARGAQHF.

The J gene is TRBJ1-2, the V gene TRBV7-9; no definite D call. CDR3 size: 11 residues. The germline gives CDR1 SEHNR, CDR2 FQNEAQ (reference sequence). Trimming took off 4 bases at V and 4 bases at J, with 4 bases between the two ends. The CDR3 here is CASSSGYGYTF. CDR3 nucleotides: TGTGCCAGCAGCTCCGGCTATGGCTACACCTTC.

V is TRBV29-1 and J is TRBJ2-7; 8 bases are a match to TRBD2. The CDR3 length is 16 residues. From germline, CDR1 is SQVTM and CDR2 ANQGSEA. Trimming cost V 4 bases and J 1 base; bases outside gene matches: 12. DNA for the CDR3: TGCAGCGTTGGGGGAACACTAGCGGACATATCCTACGAGCAGTACTTC. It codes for CSVGGTLADISYEQYF.

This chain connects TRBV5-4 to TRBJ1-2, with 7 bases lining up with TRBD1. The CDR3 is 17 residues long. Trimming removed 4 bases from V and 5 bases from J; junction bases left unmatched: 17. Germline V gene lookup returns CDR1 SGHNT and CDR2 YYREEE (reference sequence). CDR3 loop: CASSPPGKGGKDYGYTF. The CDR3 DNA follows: TGTGCCAGCAGCCCCCCCGGCAAAGGGGGCAAAGATTATGGCTACACCTTC.

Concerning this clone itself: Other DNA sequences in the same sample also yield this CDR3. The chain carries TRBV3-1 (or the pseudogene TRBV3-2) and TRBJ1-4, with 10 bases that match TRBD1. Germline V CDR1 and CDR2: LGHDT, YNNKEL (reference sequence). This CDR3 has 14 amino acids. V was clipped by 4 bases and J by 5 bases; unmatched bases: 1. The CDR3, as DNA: TGTGCCAGCAGCCCGGGACAGGGGAATGAAAAACTGTTTTTT. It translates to CASSPGQGNEKLFF.

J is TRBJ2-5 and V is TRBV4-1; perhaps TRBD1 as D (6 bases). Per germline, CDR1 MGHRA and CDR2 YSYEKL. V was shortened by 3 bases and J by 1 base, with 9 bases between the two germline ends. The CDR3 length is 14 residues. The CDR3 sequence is CASSQADSQETQYF. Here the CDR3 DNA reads TGCGCCAGCAGCCAGGCGGACAGCCAAGAGACCCAGTACTTC.